What follows describes a single T cell receptor (beta chain). Its matching antigen is unknown. These data are taken from a study of cytomegalovirus exposure and HLA in healthy donors. Regarding the study as a whole: Roughly uniform depth of sequencing across donors was assumed in presence/absence analyses.

Use of 60 Vbeta and 13 Jbeta primers characterized the PCR. In the authors' methods: Tens of millions of unique TCR beta chains, 8.5 million to 14 million shared, were counted in a later analysis. Sequencing was performed with immunoSEQ multiplex PCR; in TCRdb, only in-frame clones are kept and a portion is missing. The D gene and trimming were derived from the DNA, and the V and J assignments and clone size from that table. The data show some 170,000 clones, with roughly 76% seen just once and approximately 4.4% held by the top ten. Trimming took 1 base from V and 3 from J, leaving 13 bases between them. The CDR3 covers 16 residues. CDR1 is LGHNA and CDR2 is YNFKEQ in the germline V gene.

The TCR sequence derives from a woman in her late teens or twenties in good health and CMV-seropositive. Source material: PBMCs. V and J are TRBV4-2 and TRBJ2-1; the D gene is possibly TRBD2 (6 bases). CDR3 protein: CASSQGPGLNYNEQFF. Written as DNA, the CDR3 is TGTGCCAGCAGCCAAGGACCGGGACTTAACTACAATGAGCAGTTCTTC.